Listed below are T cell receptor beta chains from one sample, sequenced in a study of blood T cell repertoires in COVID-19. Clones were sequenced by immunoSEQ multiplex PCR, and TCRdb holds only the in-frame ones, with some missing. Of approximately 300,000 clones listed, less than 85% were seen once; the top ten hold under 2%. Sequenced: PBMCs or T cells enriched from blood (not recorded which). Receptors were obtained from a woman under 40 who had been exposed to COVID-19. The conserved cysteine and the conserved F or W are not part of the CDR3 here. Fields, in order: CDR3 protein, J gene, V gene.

CDR3aa: ASSFGAGGRTDTQY
j_gene: TRBJ2-3
v_gene: TRBV27

CDR3aa: ASSLVGRSDYGYT
j_gene: TRBJ1-2
v_gene: TRBV6-5

CDR3aa: ASSDSAGGAF
j_gene: TRBJ1-1
v_gene: TRBV6-4

CDR3aa: AWSQGAGDTQY
j_gene: TRBJ2-3
v_gene: TRBV30

CDR3aa: ASSEAQGTVGNYEQY
j_gene: TRBJ2-7
v_gene: TRBV6-1

CDR3aa: ASSLPGLSNSPLH
j_gene: TRBJ1-6
v_gene: TRBV28

CDR3aa: ASSVGAGGSYEQY
j_gene: TRBJ2-7
v_gene: TRBV9

CDR3aa: ASSLTTSGKVIYEQY
j_gene: TRBJ2-7
v_gene: TRBV7-7

CDR3aa: ASRYQGISQETQY
j_gene: TRBJ2-5
v_gene: TRBV4-1

CDR3aa: ASSLMTDNEQF
j_gene: TRBJ2-1
v_gene: TRBV7-2

CDR3aa: ASSRDAGGTEAF
j_gene: TRBJ1-1
v_gene: TRBV4-1

CDR3aa: ASSLVAGGELF
j_gene: TRBJ2-2
v_gene: TRBV7-8

CDR3aa: ASGRDFYGYT
j_gene: TRBJ1-2
v_gene: TRBV12-5

CDR3aa: ASSTGTASNYGYT
j_gene: TRBJ1-2
v_gene: TRBV5-6

CDR3aa: ASSLDRRSYNSPLH
j_gene: TRBJ1-6
v_gene: TRBV28

CDR3aa: ASSLGFSQGRETQY
j_gene: TRBJ2-5
v_gene: TRBV7-2

CDR3aa: ASSQLGQGRDRNTIY
j_gene: TRBJ1-3
v_gene: TRBV4-1

CDR3aa: ASSPIGGVTPREQF
j_gene: TRBJ2-1
v_gene: TRBV11-2

CDR3aa: ASSPTGGGPETQY
j_gene: TRBJ2-5
v_gene: TRBV7-3

CDR3aa: ASSRQGAGGNTIY
j_gene: TRBJ1-3
v_gene: TRBV9

CDR3aa: ASSSNGIGGETQY
j_gene: TRBJ2-5
v_gene: TRBV2

CDR3aa: ASSQSDRLSGNTIY
j_gene: TRBJ1-3
v_gene: TRBV5-1

CDR3aa: ASSLGPGGPGYT
j_gene: TRBJ1-2
v_gene: TRBV27

CDR3aa: ASSVEGGAWTEAF
j_gene: TRBJ1-1
v_gene: TRBV9

CDR3aa: ASSQAGTGAVLNYGYT
j_gene: TRBJ1-2
v_gene: TRBV4-1

CDR3aa: ASSLGGQTNEKLF
j_gene: TRBJ1-4
v_gene: TRBV19

CDR3aa: ASSLLRGSYEQY
j_gene: TRBJ2-7
v_gene: TRBV28

CDR3aa: ASTLGGDINLF
j_gene: TRBJ2-2
v_gene: TRBV28

CDR3aa: ASSFRRVTNYGYT
j_gene: TRBJ1-2
v_gene: TRBV5-5

CDR3aa: ASRQGGGSGANVLT
j_gene: TRBJ2-6
v_gene: TRBV28

CDR3aa: ASSYSFLNTGELF
j_gene: TRBJ2-2
v_gene: TRBV6-5

CDR3aa: ASSQDPSGYNEQF
j_gene: TRBJ2-1
v_gene: TRBV3-1/TRBV3-2

CDR3aa: ASSSGTGNTEAF
j_gene: TRBJ1-1
v_gene: TRBV5-1

CDR3aa: ASTLGGREGNTIY
j_gene: TRBJ1-3
v_gene: TRBV28

CDR3aa: ASSHRVLSQKTQY
j_gene: TRBJ2-5
v_gene: TRBV3-1/TRBV3-2

CDR3aa: ASSLDRESHEKLF
j_gene: TRBJ1-4
v_gene: TRBV5-4

CDR3aa: ASSDITENYGYT
j_gene: TRBJ1-2
v_gene: TRBV6-1

CDR3aa: ASSTPGGLAGGRETQY
j_gene: TRBJ2-5
v_gene: TRBV7-9

CDR3aa: ASSVGLGGGYT
j_gene: TRBJ1-2
v_gene: TRBV9

CDR3aa: ASSEVRGAKNIQY
j_gene: TRBJ2-4
v_gene: TRBV6-1

CDR3aa: ASSRTAQETQY
j_gene: TRBJ2-5
v_gene: TRBV7-2

CDR3aa: ASRVGRGYNQPQH
j_gene: TRBJ1-5
v_gene: TRBV28

CDR3aa: SVEDRGLYGYT
j_gene: TRBJ1-2
v_gene: TRBV29-1

CDR3aa: ASSPPGHPQH
j_gene: TRBJ1-5
v_gene: TRBV28

CDR3aa: ASSLEDSNYGYT
j_gene: TRBJ1-2
v_gene: TRBV28

CDR3aa: ASSLGGGAGNDNEQF
j_gene: TRBJ2-1
v_gene: TRBV5-1

CDR3aa: ASSLVGDTEAF
j_gene: TRBJ1-1
v_gene: TRBV5-1

CDR3aa: ASSLLGGGYTDTQY
j_gene: TRBJ2-3
v_gene: TRBV5-1

CDR3aa: ASSPPRTGEAF
j_gene: TRBJ1-1
v_gene: TRBV18

CDR3aa: ASILTSGENTQY
j_gene: TRBJ2-3
v_gene: TRBV7-2

CDR3aa: ATRTGLGGETQY
j_gene: TRBJ2-5
v_gene: TRBV6-6

CDR3aa: ASSDGPNTEAF
j_gene: TRBJ1-1
v_gene: TRBV9

CDR3aa: ASSTITQGDYGYT
j_gene: TRBJ1-2
v_gene: TRBV19

CDR3aa: ASSLSDSSYEQY
j_gene: TRBJ2-7
v_gene: TRBV28

CDR3aa: ASYTRDRTYNEQF
j_gene: TRBJ2-1
v_gene: TRBV6-5

CDR3aa: AIRGAIRDRSTDTQY
j_gene: TRBJ2-3
v_gene: TRBV10-3

CDR3aa: ASSSTTGLNEKLF
j_gene: TRBJ1-4
v_gene: TRBV6-5

CDR3aa: ASSGAGQGIDTQY
j_gene: TRBJ2-3
v_gene: TRBV2

CDR3aa: ASSQGGQGARANTEAF
j_gene: TRBJ1-1
v_gene: TRBV4-1